This T cell receptor (beta chain) was captured by sequencing in a study of cytomegalovirus exposure and HLA in healthy donors (dated 2017 in TCRdb). Context from the whole study: The 500 to 700 repertoires of the first cohort and the 120 validation repertoires were produced on the same platform, according to a later analysis. The study aimed to test whether signatures of past pathogen exposure could be identified by cataloging public T cell receptors. Along with the roughly 670-subject first cohort, a separate validation cohort of over a hundred different subjects was used. To predict cytomegalovirus infection status, the study brought together high-throughput TCR immunosequencing, statistical association of individual TCRs with disease status, and machine learning.

Comment on this clone: Its recognized antigen is unknown. The record has no base qualities; no much larger clone is one base away.

The study at large found these results: In vitro tests confirmed that a few of the cytomegalovirus-associated TCR beta chains recognize cytomegalovirus antigens. The validation cohort had no HLA typing available for a later analysis, so co-occurrence within that cohort was assessed over all 120 or so repertoires. In both the original and validation cohorts, the classifier was reported to diagnose cytomegalovirus status with high specificity and sensitivity. In the study, around 150 TCR beta chains were listed as associated with cytomegalovirus. Subsequent analysis determined that TCRs grouped into clusters in the first cohort also showed a tendency toward co-occurrence across the roughly 130 validation repertoires, and approximately 94% of cluster scores exceeded 0. Across donors, most TCR sequences were observed very rarely, whereas some public TCRs were present in many individuals. The authors suggested that the approach could potentially be extended to other disease states and immunological phenotypes.

The donors were included in the validation cohort of some 110 subjects, a group kept apart from the roughly 690-subject first cohort. The CDR3 measures 15 amino acids from cysteine to phenylalanine. Only CDR3 DNA remains: 45 bases, in frame from the first base. The germline V and J ends show losses of 4 bases and 1 base respectively, and no gene match explains 4 bases of the junction. Reading the germline V gene gives CDR1 MNHNS and CDR2 SASEGT. Library method: the immunoSEQ multiplex PCR assay. Per the authors' processing: A statistical classification framework was developed to diagnose cytomegalovirus status using the catalog of TCR beta chain sequences. The table was pulled from immuneACCESS by TCRdb, which kept in-frame rearrangements only. Such tables lose some clones; where checked, under half of the loss comes from unresolved V genes, and the rest has no known cause. For V, J and clone size, that table is used; D and trimming come from the DNA. Across this sample there are about 130,000 clones, with about nine tenths seen only once. The top ten clonotypes cover 3% to 3.5% of the sample.

The rearrangement combines TRBV6-1 with TRBJ2-7; 10 central bases correspond to TRBD1. This clonotype was sampled from a man aged 30 to 39 in good health and CMV-seronegative. Sequencing input: PBMCs. The CDR3 is CASSGRDRGSYEQYF. The DNA reads as follows: TGTGCCAGCAGTGGCCGGGACAGGGGTTCCTACGAGCAGTACTTC.